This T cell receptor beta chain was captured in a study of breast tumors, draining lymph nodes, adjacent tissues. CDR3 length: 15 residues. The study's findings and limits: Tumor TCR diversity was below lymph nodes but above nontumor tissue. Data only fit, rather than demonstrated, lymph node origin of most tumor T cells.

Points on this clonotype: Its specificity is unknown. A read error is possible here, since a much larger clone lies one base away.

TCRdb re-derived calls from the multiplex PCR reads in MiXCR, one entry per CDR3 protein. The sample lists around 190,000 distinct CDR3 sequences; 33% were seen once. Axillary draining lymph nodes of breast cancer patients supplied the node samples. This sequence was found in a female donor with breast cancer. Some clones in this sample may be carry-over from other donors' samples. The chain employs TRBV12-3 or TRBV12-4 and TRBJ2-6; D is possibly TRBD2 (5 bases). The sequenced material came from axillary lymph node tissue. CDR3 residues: CASQFGVSGDNVLTF. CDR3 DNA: TGTGCCAGCCAATTCGGGGTCTCTGGGGACAACGTCCTGACTTTC.